The rows below give T cell receptor beta chains drawn from one sample of a study of response to subunit inactivated influenza vaccine. TCRdb redid the calling of the RT-PCR reads with MiXCR, one entry per CDR3 protein. In the table there are under 950,000 distinct CDR3 sequences, 21% of which are singletons. The sequences come from PBMCs from blood, collected roughly 5 days after vaccination. These receptors were taken from a man in his fifties who received an inactivated influenza vaccine. Each CDR3 is given with its conserved first and last residue. D genes are given only for firm matches. Size tells how often a clone was seen (once, few, many) or the class of an expanded clone, and some rows leave it out.

cdr3_length: 12
v_call: TRBV30
d_call: NA
clone_size: few
j_call: TRBJ2-7
cdr3_nt: TGTGCCTGGAGTGTACTCCGTTACGAGCAGTACTTC
cdr3_aa: CAWSVLRYEQYF

cdr3_length: 15
v_call: TRBV15
d_call: NA
clone_size: NA
j_call: TRBJ2-5
cdr3_nt: TGTGCCACCAGCGGATTGGGGGGTGGTAGGCGGTCCCAGTACTTC
cdr3_aa: CATSGLGGGRRSQYF

cdr3_length: 12
v_call: TRBV20-1
d_call: NA
clone_size: NA
j_call: TRBJ2-7
cdr3_nt: TGCAGTGTCTCACCGGGACTGTACGAGCAGTACTTC
cdr3_aa: CSVSPGLYEQYF

cdr3_length: 14
v_call: TRBV24-1
d_call: NA
clone_size: NA
j_call: TRBJ2-1
cdr3_nt: TGTGCCACCACCGAGGCGGGGGCCAACAATGAGCAGTTCTTC
cdr3_aa: CATTEAGANNEQFF

cdr3_length: 14
v_call: TRBV24-1
d_call: NA
clone_size: few
j_call: TRBJ2-1
cdr3_nt: TGTGCCACCAGTGATTTTGTCAGGGAGGATGAGCAGTTCTTC
cdr3_aa: CATSDFVREDEQFF

cdr3_length: 17
v_call: TRBV3-1
d_call: NA
clone_size: few
j_call: TRBJ2-2
cdr3_nt: TGTGCCAGCAGCCAAGTCGGGGGCAGCGCGAACACCGGGGAGCTGTTTTTT
cdr3_aa: CASSQVGGSANTGELFF

cdr3_length: 15
v_call: TRBV24-1
d_call: TRBD1
clone_size: NA
j_call: TRBJ2-2
cdr3_nt: TGTGCCACCAGTGGACGGACAGGCGGATCCGGGGAGCTGTTTTTT
cdr3_aa: CATSGRTGGSGELFF

cdr3_length: 14
v_call: TRBV28
d_call: NA
clone_size: NA
j_call: TRBJ2-3
cdr3_nt: TGTGCCAGCAGTTTAACGGGAGAGGGAGATACGCAGTATTTT
cdr3_aa: CASSLTGEGDTQYF

cdr3_length: 15
v_call: TRBV3-1
d_call: NA
clone_size: NA
j_call: TRBJ2-5
cdr3_nt: TGTGCCAGCAGCCCCGGCGGAGTAGCGGAAGAGACCCAGTACTTC
cdr3_aa: CASSPGGVAEETQYF

cdr3_length: 13
v_call: TRBV10-3
d_call: TRBD1
clone_size: many
j_call: TRBJ1-1
cdr3_nt: TGTGCCATCAGGATGAACAGGGGAACTGAAGCTTTCTTT
cdr3_aa: CAIRMNRGTEAFF

cdr3_length: 15
v_call: TRBV20-1
d_call: TRBD2
clone_size: NA
j_call: TRBJ2-3
cdr3_nt: TGCAGTGCTAGAGCCCTAGCGGGGAGCACAGATACGCAGTATTTT
cdr3_aa: CSARALAGSTDTQYF

cdr3_length: 12
v_call: TRBV9
d_call: NA
clone_size: few
j_call: TRBJ1-5
cdr3_nt: TGTGCCAGCAGCGCAAACAATCAGCCCCAGCATTTT
cdr3_aa: CASSANNQPQHF

cdr3_length: 16
v_call: TRBV27
d_call: NA
clone_size: once
j_call: TRBJ2-3
cdr3_nt: TGTGCCAGCAGTTTATTAATCGGGGGAGGCACAGATACGCAGTATTTT
cdr3_aa: CASSLLIGGGTDTQYF

cdr3_length: 13
v_call: TRBV12-3/TRBV12-4
d_call: NA
clone_size: many
j_call: TRBJ1-2
cdr3_nt: TGTGCCAGCAGGATGGACAGCACCTATGGCTACACCTTC
cdr3_aa: CASRMDSTYGYTF

cdr3_length: 14
v_call: TRBV5-1
d_call: TRBD1
clone_size: many
j_call: TRBJ2-1
cdr3_nt: TGCGCCAGCCAAGAGACGGCAGGGGGCTTTGAGCAGTTCTTC
cdr3_aa: CASQETAGGFEQFF

cdr3_length: 17
v_call: TRBV5-1
d_call: NA
clone_size: few
j_call: TRBJ2-3
cdr3_nt: TGCGCCAGCAGCTTCTCTTGGACGGGGGATAGCACAGATACGCAGTATTTT
cdr3_aa: CASSFSWTGDSTDTQYF

cdr3_length: 16
v_call: TRBV20-1
d_call: TRBD2
clone_size: few
j_call: TRBJ2-2
cdr3_nt: TGCAGTGCCACGGGACTAGCGGGGGGTCTTACCGGGGAGCTGTTTTTT
cdr3_aa: CSATGLAGGLTGELFF

cdr3_length: 15
v_call: TRBV5-1
d_call: NA
clone_size: NA
j_call: TRBJ2-7
cdr3_nt: TGCGCCAGCAGCGTGGGAGGACAGGCGGGCTACGAGCAGTACTTC
cdr3_aa: CASSVGGQAGYEQYF

cdr3_length: 10
v_call: TRBV7-9
d_call: NA
clone_size: many
j_call: TRBJ2-1
cdr3_nt: TGTGCCAGCAGCAACAATGAGCAGTTCTTC
cdr3_aa: CASSNNEQFF

cdr3_length: 12
v_call: TRBV3-1
d_call: NA
clone_size: few
j_call: TRBJ2-5
cdr3_nt: TGTGCCAGCAGCCAGTCAGCAGAGACCCAGTACTTC
cdr3_aa: CASSQSAETQYF

cdr3_length: 15
v_call: TRBV19
d_call: NA
clone_size: NA
j_call: TRBJ1-5
cdr3_nt: TGTGCCAGTAGTATCTTCCGACAGGTTGGTCAGCCCCAGCATTTT
cdr3_aa: CASSIFRQVGQPQHF

cdr3_length: 16
v_call: TRBV7-2
d_call: NA
clone_size: NA
j_call: TRBJ1-1
cdr3_nt: TGTGCCAGCAGCAAGGAGGGAGTGAGGATGAACACTGAAGCTTTCTTT
cdr3_aa: CASSKEGVRMNTEAFF

cdr3_length: 15
v_call: TRBV5-8
d_call: NA
clone_size: few
j_call: TRBJ2-1
cdr3_nt: TGTGCCAGCAGCCGCCGACGGAGCTCCTACAATGAGCAGTTCTTC
cdr3_aa: CASSRRRSSYNEQFF

cdr3_length: 16
v_call: TRBV20-1
d_call: NA
clone_size: NA
j_call: TRBJ2-2
cdr3_nt: TGCAGTGCTTTTTCTAGTAAGCGGGTTAACACCGGGGAGCTGTTTTTT
cdr3_aa: CSAFSSKRVNTGELFF

cdr3_length: 19
v_call: TRBV7-8
d_call: TRBD1
clone_size: many
j_call: TRBJ2-1
cdr3_nt: TGTGCCAGCAGCTTGACCGGGACAGGGGTGACGAGCTCCTACAATGAGCAGTTCTTC
cdr3_aa: CASSLTGTGVTSSYNEQFF

cdr3_length: 14
v_call: TRBV6-5
d_call: NA
clone_size: NA
j_call: TRBJ2-1
cdr3_nt: TGTGCCAGCAGTTACTACGGGGCATACAATGAGCAGTTCTTC
cdr3_aa: CASSYYGAYNEQFF

cdr3_length: 17
v_call: TRBV9
d_call: TRBD1
clone_size: few
j_call: TRBJ1-6
cdr3_nt: TGTGCCAGCAGCGTAGGTCCCAGGGGGATTGGTCATTCACCCCTCCACTTT
cdr3_aa: CASSVGPRGIGHSPLHF

cdr3_length: 17
v_call: TRBV7-2
d_call: NA
clone_size: few
j_call: TRBJ2-5
cdr3_nt: TGTGCCAGCAGCTTAGCGAGGATCCCAGGGGTTACAGAGACCCAGTACTTC
cdr3_aa: CASSLARIPGVTETQYF